This T cell receptor beta chain was recorded in a study of blood T cell repertoires in COVID-19. Method: immunoSEQ multiplex PCR; TCRdb's copy keeps in-frame clones and lacks some. The table shows roughly 120,000 clones, with 75% to 80% occurring only once. The CDR3 covers 16 residues. From germline, CDR1 is SGHRS and CDR2 YFSETQ. V lost 4 bases to trimming and J lost 3 bases; unmatched junction nucleotides: 12. In its sample, this clone was seen once. The V call is TRBV5-1, the J call TRBJ2-5, with TRBD1 matching over 7 bases. This receptor was identified in a woman of 80 years or more with active or convalescent COVID-19. The sample taken for sequencing was peripheral blood. The chain's CDR3 is CASSRGSTGEEETQYF. CDR3 nucleotide sequence: TGCGCCAGCAGCCGAGGCTCAACAGGGGAAGAAGAGACCCAGTACTTC.